A selection of T cell receptor beta chains follows, all from one sample in a study of follicular helper T cells after annual influenza vaccination. Produced via immunoSEQ multiplex PCR; TCRdb's table is partial and in-frame only. The table records about 1,400 clones, about 65% of them present only once. The material sequenced was CXCR5+ CD38+ circulating T follicular helper cells from blood, taken 7 days after influenza vaccination. The receptors stem from an adult who received the influenza vaccine. The conserved cysteine and the conserved F or W are not part of the CDR3 here. Some rows mark clone size as missing; the rest say once, few, many or name a class of expanded clone.

length,size,V,J,CDR3
12,.,TRBV6-5,TRBJ2-7,ASSRAGDAYEQY
12,.,TRBV29-1,TRBJ2-2,SVGTSPGVGELF
12,.,TRBV28,TRBJ2-7,ASSFSGTDYEQY
12,.,TRBV6-1,TRBJ2-6,ASSGPSGANVLT
11,.,TRBV14,TRBJ1-1,ASSQSLQAEAF
14,.,TRBV27,TRBJ1-2,ASSPKGRGLSYGYT
13,.,TRBV5-1,TRBJ2-5,ASSGEGHPGETQY
14,.,TRBV7-9,TRBJ2-2,ASSRQGAQGTGELF
13,.,TRBV2,TRBJ1-2,ASREVRGARGGYT
11,.,TRBV6-1,TRBJ2-1,ASSLFYGDEQF
14,.,TRBV28,TRBJ2-6,ASSPLRTSGANVLT
12,.,TRBV27,TRBJ2-7,ASSLSGFRREQY
12,.,TRBV7-2,TRBJ1-5,ASSLAVGYQPQH
13,.,TRBV7-9,TRBJ2-3,ASSRGTSGKATQY
12,.,TRBV2,TRBJ2-7,ASRGMGGAYEQY
12,.,TRBV6-5,TRBJ2-4,ASSPRVAKNIQY
10,.,TRBV30,TRBJ1-5,AGNLDDQPQH
11,.,TRBV30,TRBJ1-1,AWADRVGTEAF
13,.,TRBV28,TRBJ2-3,ASSTGGAPADTQY
15,.,TRBV4-1,TRBJ1-1,ASSQAAGGRILTEAF
14,.,TRBV9,TRBJ2-1,ASSVGIQRGINEQF
13,.,TRBV6-1,TRBJ2-6,ASSEQGVGANVLT
11,.,TRBV2,TRBJ2-1,ASRPGAYNEQF
13,once,TRBV19,TRBJ2-1,ASSIWDRSHNEQF
10,.,TRBV7-2,TRBJ2-7,ASSSNPYEQY
12,.,TRBV27,TRBJ2-1,AILPGTGEVEQF
11,.,TRBV7-3,TRBJ2-3,ASSPPGTDTQY
13,.,TRBV6-1,TRBJ2-3,ASSEPGGSTDTQY
11,.,TRBV7-9,TRBJ1-4,ASSPATNEKLF
11,few,TRBV7-8,TRBJ1-5,ASSPHSNQPQH
11,.,TRBV18,TRBJ1-1,ASSGQPNTEAF
12,.,TRBV6-1,TRBJ2-2,ASSERLNTGELF
15,.,TRBV4-2,TRBJ1-2,ASSLTSGGRGNYGYT
13,.,TRBV28,TRBJ2-5,ASSKRGHGQETQY
15,once,TRBV19,TRBJ2-4,ASSIVVGSGAKNIQY
13,once,TRBV6-1,TRBJ1-4,ASTPGGTGREKLF
13,.,TRBV7-2,TRBJ2-7,ASSLAQRGGYEQY
13,.,TRBV11-1,TRBJ1-6,ASSLYSGNNSPLH
13,.,TRBV11-2,TRBJ2-1,ASSSRQGAGNEQF
15,.,TRBV4-2,TRBJ2-1,ASSQGGLLTGHNEQF
14,once,TRBV18,TRBJ2-7,ASSGTSGKKGREQY
16,once,TRBV19,TRBJ2-7,ASSMGSGGRYAGYEQY
12,.,TRBV5-1,TRBJ2-7,ASSGDRGGYEQY
13,.,TRBV5-1,TRBJ1-1,ASSLGTPRGTEAF
11,.,TRBV28,TRBJ2-5,ASTGIRQETQY
13,few,TRBV5-1,TRBJ2-5,ASSLGRGGQETQY
11,.,TRBV2,TRBJ2-7,ASSLPLSYEQY
10,.,TRBV6-5,TRBJ1-1,ASRELETEAF
14,.,TRBV28,TRBJ2-1,ASLPTPGQVYNEQF
15,large,TRBV27,TRBJ1-2,ASSLLAGGRRYGGYT
15,.,TRBV4-2,TRBJ2-2,ASSQVGGRENTGELF
13,.,TRBV18,TRBJ2-7,ASSPLQQGADEQY
11,few,TRBV7-2,TRBJ2-7,ASSYTGTPEQY
16,few,TRBV4-1,TRBJ1-2,ASSHGVGQGDFGYGYT
9,few,TRBV28,TRBJ1-2,ASSQNYGYT
12,.,TRBV5-6,TRBJ1-2,ASSFGGANYGYT
13,.,TRBV7-2,TRBJ2-7,ASSPYLAGRYEQY
12,.,TRBV2,TRBJ2-3,ASIPGASTDTQY
11,few,TRBV6-5,TRBJ1-5,ASRRTGNQPQH